These T cell receptor beta chains were read from a single sample in a study of metastatic and nonmetastatic thyroid tumors. MiXCR reprocessed the PCR reads for TCRdb. This repertoire shows over 45,000 clones, around 25% found once; its top ten account for approximately 3.5%. The sample was blood. All receptors come from a male donor with papillary thyroid cancer or a benign thyroid nodule (not recorded which). Some clones in this sample may be carry-over from other donors' samples. The CDR3 runs from the conserved cysteine through the conserved F or W.

j_call: TRBJ1-2; v_call: TRBV12-3/TRBV12-4; cdr3_aa: CASSLSLTGISRNGYTF
j_call: TRBJ2-2; v_call: TRBV18; cdr3_aa: CASSPDFTGELFF
j_call: TRBJ2-7; v_call: TRBV20-1; cdr3_aa: CSAPGGTGRRYEQYF
j_call: TRBJ2-5; v_call: TRBV24-1; cdr3_aa: CATSAAGQETQYF
j_call: TRBJ1-2; v_call: TRBV20-1; cdr3_aa: CSARARTAPGYTF
j_call: TRBJ1-1; v_call: TRBV10-3; cdr3_aa: CAISSSTNLNTEAFF
j_call: TRBJ2-7; v_call: TRBV28; cdr3_aa: CASSLSLRSAGQYF
j_call: TRBJ1-1; v_call: TRBV20-1; cdr3_aa: CSARDTGETEAFF
j_call: TRBJ1-2; v_call: TRBV2; cdr3_aa: CASSDRRQGAGYTF
j_call: TRBJ1-5; v_call: TRBV4-1; cdr3_aa: CASSSPGGKLRDQPQHF
j_call: TRBJ2-3; v_call: TRBV19; cdr3_aa: CASGDATATQYF
j_call: TRBJ2-5; v_call: TRBV29-1; cdr3_aa: CSVESGTGGTQYF
j_call: TRBJ2-1; v_call: TRBV11-1; cdr3_aa: CASSSNPGTGVLREQFF
j_call: TRBJ2-7; v_call: TRBV4-3; cdr3_aa: CASSQDIWGPQYF
j_call: TRBJ1-6; v_call: TRBV30; cdr3_aa: CAWSPRTGVYNSPLHF
j_call: TRBJ2-5; v_call: TRBV5-1; cdr3_aa: CASSLSLGETQYF
j_call: TRBJ2-7; v_call: TRBV6-1; cdr3_aa: CASRWRGGRREQYF
j_call: TRBJ1-1; v_call: TRBV7-2; cdr3_aa: CASSLADGRTGMNTEAFF
j_call: TRBJ2-7; v_call: TRBV9; cdr3_aa: CASSDPGGEQYF
j_call: TRBJ1-2; v_call: TRBV5-6; cdr3_aa: CASSRRVTNYGYTF
j_call: TRBJ1-2; v_call: TRBV19; cdr3_aa: CASSKGQRTGGYTF
j_call: TRBJ2-7; v_call: TRBV6-1; cdr3_aa: CASSFTSVVSSYEQYF
j_call: TRBJ1-2; v_call: TRBV7-8; cdr3_aa: CASSYQPGGAYGYTF
j_call: TRBJ2-1; v_call: TRBV6-4; cdr3_aa: CASSPRLAGDWNEQFF
j_call: TRBJ2-5; v_call: TRBV6-1; cdr3_aa: CASTPGQGRETQYF
j_call: TRBJ1-6; v_call: TRBV20-1; cdr3_aa: CSASSGASSPLHF
j_call: TRBJ1-4; v_call: TRBV30; cdr3_aa: CAWGSDRGTNEKLFF
j_call: TRBJ1-5; v_call: TRBV18; cdr3_aa: CASSRDRDSNQPQHF
j_call: TRBJ2-1; v_call: TRBV7-9; cdr3_aa: CASSSEQGAGEQFF
j_call: TRBJ1-1; v_call: TRBV6-9; cdr3_aa: CASSYFDRGGNTEAFF
j_call: TRBJ1-5; v_call: TRBV19; cdr3_aa: CASSIKGITRVDQPQHF
j_call: TRBJ1-5; v_call: TRBV29-1; cdr3_aa: CSVQTAVNQPQHF